This passage covers 6 T cell receptor beta chains from one sample sequenced in a study of Ad26.COV2.S vaccination and SARS-CoV-2 variants. Clones were sequenced by immunoSEQ multiplex PCR, and TCRdb holds only the in-frame ones, with some missing. The sample has approximately 420,000 clones, roughly nine tenths seen once. Treatment of the sample: approximately 18 received Ad26.COV2.S at low or high dose, single or two shots; roughly 5 received placebo; per-sample allocation not given. Sampling occurred on day 63 after the first vaccine or placebo injection. The sequences come from peripheral blood, collected in a trial of Ad26.COV2.S vaccine versus placebo. Receptor source: a person between 18 and 65 years old who received the Ad26.COV2.S COVID-19 vaccine or a placebo.

The chain couples TRBV7-9 to TRBJ1-3; tentatively, D is TRBD1 (5 bases). This CDR3 comprises 17 residues. V was trimmed by 4 bases and J by 3 bases, leaving 19 bases between them. In germline, CDR1 is SEHNR, CDR2 FQNEAQ (reference sequence). CDR3 DNA sequence: TGTGCCAGCAGCTCCCCCCCGGGGGAGATTAATGGAAACACCATATATTTT. Translated: CASSSPPGEINGNTIYF.

The gene calls are TRBV19 and TRBJ2-1; D may be TRBD2 (5 bases). The CDR3 length is 15 residues. Germline-derived CDR1 and CDR2 are LNHDA and SQIVND (reference sequence). Between the trimmed V and J ends, which lost 10 bases and 0 bases, there was a span of 16 bases. In DNA form, the CDR3 reads TGTGCCACCCGGAGGTCCGTAAGCTCCTACAATGAGCAGTTCTTC. This sequence encodes CATRRSVSSYNEQFF.

This clone has a single count. The gene calls are TRBV5-6 and TRBJ2-7; possible D gene TRBD2, 6 bases. The length of the CDR3 is 14 residues. Germline V gene lookup returns CDR1 SGHDT and CDR2 YYEEEE. Trimming cost V 5 bases and J 1 base, with 13 bases left between them. This chain's CDR3 is CASRPIGGSYEQYF. CDR3 coding DNA: TGTGCCAGCAGGCCAATTGGGGGGTCCTACGAGCAGTACTTC.

This chain joins TRBV29-1 and TRBJ1-1; a possible D gene is TRBD1 (5 bases). Per the germline V gene, CDR1 is SQVTM and CDR2 is ANQGSEA. There are 14 residues in the CDR3. V lost 2 bases, J lost 5 bases, and 15 bases lay in between. CDR3: CSVELHGGSTEAFF. The CDR3 coding sequence is TGCAGCGTTGAACTCCATGGGGGGTCTACTGAAGCTTTCTTT.

The gene calls are TRBV2 and TRBJ2-2, with a tentative D call TRBD1 (6 bases). Germline-derived CDR1 and CDR2 are SNHLY and FYNNEI. Trimming cost V 7 bases and J 1 base, with 10 bases left between them. CDR3 length: 14 residues. CDR3 coding DNA: TGTGCCAGCATTCGGGGACAGAACACCGGGGAGCTGTTTTTT. Residues: CASIRGQNTGELFF.

The rearrangement links TRBV18 to TRBJ1-5; 7 bases map to TRBD1. After removal of 2 bases from V and 4 bases from J, the junction contained 11 bases not matched to a gene. Germline CDR1 and CDR2: KGHSH and LQKENI. This CDR3 spans 17 amino acids. The CDR3 sequence: CASSPNSGQTNNQPQHF. The DNA for the CDR3 is TGTGCCAGCTCACCAAACTCGGGACAGACGAATAATCAGCCCCAGCATTTT. Together with reference TRBV18 and TRBJ1-5, the CDR3 gives the full variable domain: NAGVMQNPRHLVRRRGQEARLRCSPMKGHSHVYWYRQLPEEGLKFMVYLQKENIIDESGMPKERFSAEFPKEGPSILRIQQVVRGDSAAYFCASSPNSGQTNNQPQHFGDGTRLSIL.